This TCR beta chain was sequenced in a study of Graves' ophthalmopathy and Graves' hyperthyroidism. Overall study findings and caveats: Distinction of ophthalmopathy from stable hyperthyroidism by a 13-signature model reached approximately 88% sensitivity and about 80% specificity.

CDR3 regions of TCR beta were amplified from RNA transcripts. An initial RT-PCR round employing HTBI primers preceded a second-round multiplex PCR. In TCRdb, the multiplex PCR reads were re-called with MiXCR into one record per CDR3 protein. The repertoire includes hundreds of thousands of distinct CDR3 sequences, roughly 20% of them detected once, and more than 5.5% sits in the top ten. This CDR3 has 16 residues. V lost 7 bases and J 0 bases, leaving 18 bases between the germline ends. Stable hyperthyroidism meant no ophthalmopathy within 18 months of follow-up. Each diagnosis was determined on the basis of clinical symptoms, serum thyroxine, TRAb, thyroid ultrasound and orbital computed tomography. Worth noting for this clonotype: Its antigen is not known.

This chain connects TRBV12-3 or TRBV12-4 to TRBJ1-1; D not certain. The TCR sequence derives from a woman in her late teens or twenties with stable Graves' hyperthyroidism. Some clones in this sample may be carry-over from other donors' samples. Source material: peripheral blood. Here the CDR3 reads CASIPRPHSLNTEAFF. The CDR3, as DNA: TGTGCCAGCATCCCCCGTCCCCACAGTCTGAACACTGAAGCTTTCTTT.